What follows describes a single T cell receptor (beta chain). TCRdb re-analysed the RT-PCR reads in MiXCR, keeping a single row per CDR3 protein. Among more than 600,000 distinct CDR3 sequences listed, 12% to 15% were seen once. Trimming cost V 8 bases and J 3 bases; bases outside gene matches: 7. The CDR3 spans 13 residues. The V gene's germline CDR1 is DFQATT and CDR2 SNEGSKA (reference sequence). This sequence originates from a female donor in good health, serving as a healthy control. The specimen sequenced was memory CD4+ T cells from blood. The chain recombines TRBV20-1 with TRBJ1-1; 9 bases map to TRBD1. CDR3 in amino acids: CSTTGQGHTEAFF. DNA of the CDR3: TGCAGTACAACGGGACAGGGTCACACTGAAGCTTTCTTT.